A selection of T cell receptor beta chains follows, all from one sample in a study of shared clonotypes between healthy human individuals. This table comes from immunoSEQ multiplex PCR, and its TCRdb copy is limited to in-frame clones, with some not included. Here the sample spans 950,000 to 1,300,000 clones, approximately 76% being singletons. Sequenced material: memory CD4+ T cells sorted from blood. These receptors were taken from a man aged 18 to 30 in good health. Both conserved end residues are part of each CDR3. A D gene is named only where the DNA matches it firmly. Size is omitted from some rows. Given values are once, few, many or a class for expanded clones.

v_call: TRBV29-1; d_call: .; j_call: TRBJ1-2; clone_size: once; cdr3_nt: TGCAGCGTTGAAGAGGCAGGCTATGGCTACACCTTC; cdr3_aa: CSVEEAGYGYTF
v_call: TRBV7-8; d_call: TRBD2; j_call: TRBJ2-1; clone_size: once; cdr3_nt: TGTGCCAGCAGCTTAAGATTAGCGGGAGTTGGTGAGCAGTTCTTC; cdr3_aa: CASSLRLAGVGEQFF
v_call: TRBV28; d_call: TRBD1; j_call: TRBJ1-2; clone_size: .; cdr3_nt: TGTGCCAGCAGTATGCCGGGACAGGGGGCGCGGTCTGGCTACACCTTC; cdr3_aa: CASSMPGQGARSGYTF
v_call: TRBV6-5; d_call: .; j_call: TRBJ2-7; clone_size: .; cdr3_nt: TGTGCCAGCAGTTATGCGAGGGGGCGCGGGAACGAGCAGTACTTC; cdr3_aa: CASSYARGRGNEQYF
v_call: TRBV5-6; d_call: TRBD1; j_call: TRBJ2-1; clone_size: .; cdr3_nt: TGTGCCGTTAAAGGACAGGGTTTGCCGTACAATGAGCAGTTCTTC; cdr3_aa: CAVKGQGLPYNEQFF
v_call: TRBV28; d_call: TRBD1; j_call: TRBJ1-2; clone_size: .; cdr3_nt: TGTGCCAGCAGCACAGGACAGGGTGGGGCCTATGGCTACACCTTC; cdr3_aa: CASSTGQGGAYGYTF
v_call: TRBV9; d_call: .; j_call: TRBJ2-1; clone_size: .; cdr3_nt: TGTGCCAGCAGCTCCGGAATCGGAGGCTACAATGAGCAGTTCTTC; cdr3_aa: CASSSGIGGYNEQFF
v_call: TRBV30; d_call: TRBD1; j_call: TRBJ2-5; clone_size: once; cdr3_nt: TGTGCCTGGAGTGTAGTCCAGGGGGCCTCGGCCCGAGAGACCCAGTACTTC; cdr3_aa: CAWSVVQGASARETQYF
v_call: TRBV6-6; d_call: TRBD1; j_call: TRBJ2-7; clone_size: once; cdr3_nt: TGTGCCAGCAGATTCACAGGGGGCTACGAGCAGTACTTC; cdr3_aa: CASRFTGGYEQYF
v_call: TRBV28; d_call: .; j_call: TRBJ1-1; clone_size: .; cdr3_nt: TGTGCCAGCAGTCCAAGGTCACAAGGCCCAAGCCGATCGGCTTTCTTT; cdr3_aa: CASSPRSQGPSRSAFF
v_call: TRBV9; d_call: .; j_call: TRBJ2-3; clone_size: .; cdr3_nt: TGTGCCAGCAGCAGGGCCTTTTCAGATACGCAGTATTTT; cdr3_aa: CASSRAFSDTQYF